What follows is one TCR beta chain and its context. Its antigen remains unknown. This CDR3 region has 16 residues. CDR1 is SGHDN and CDR2 is FVKESK in the germline V gene. Unmatched junction bases numbered 10, after V lost 3 bases and J lost 3 bases. Produced via immunoSEQ multiplex PCR; TCRdb's table is partial and in-frame only. In total, the table holds under 150,000 clones. This sample stems from a study of T cell responses to AZD1222 COVID-19 vaccine. Study-wide results and limits: Dominant CD4 TCR responses targeted spike regions 160-218 and 743-854. There were repertoire samples only from the period after the peak T cell response. Baseline testing showed seropositivity in only a handful of AZD1222 recipients.

The sequence derives from an adult in good health. The chain carries TRBV14 and TRBJ2-7; 8 bases map to TRBD1. The source material was peripheral blood. CDR3: CASSHWTGNPYYEQYF. In DNA form, the CDR3 reads TGTGCCAGCAGCCACTGGACAGGGAACCCCTACTACGAGCAGTACTTC.